The T cell receptor (beta chain) described here comes from a study of blood T cell repertoires in COVID-19. Background on the study: Material from acute and convalescent COVID-19 was sourced from the United States, Italy and Spain. Sample material is recorded as cDNA or gDNA derived from T cells, B-cell-depleted T cells, or PBMCs.

Germline loops: CDR1 SGDLS, CDR2 YYNGEE. The ends lost 0 bases at V and 0 bases at J; junction bases unmatched: 4. The CDR3 runs to 17 residues. Per the study methods: Reference gene primer amplification in the assay estimated nucleated cell counts. Libraries were prepared by immunoSEQ multiplex PCR; TCRdb keeps only in-frame clonotypes and omits some of them. V and J calls and clone size are given by that table; D and trimming were obtained from the DNA. The table includes tens of thousands of clones, 55% to 80% detected once. This clone was seen a few times. Other DNA sequences in this sample translate to the same CDR3.

The chain links TRBV9 to TRBJ1-3, with TRBD1 matching 9 bases. Sequencing was done on a sample of peripheral blood. This TCR was recovered from a woman in her sixties or seventies in a cohort sampled during active or convalescent COVID-19. As DNA, the CDR3 is TGTGCCAGCAGCGTAGTTGGACAGGGGAACTCTGGAAACACCATATATTTT. It encodes CASSVVGQGNSGNTIYF.